The T cell receptor beta chain described here comes from a study of molecular identifiers for immune sequencing clone quantification. Overall study: Replicates partitioned RNA from around 18,000 or 91,000 naive CD8 cells into five parts, sequencing four.

With RNA at 10%, 30% or 50%, naive CD8 libraries came from around 20,000 to 1,000,000 sorted cells. Naive CD8 T cells were picked out by sorting for CD8+CD4-CCR7+CD45RA+. The V end lost 9 bases, the J end lost 2 bases, and 18 bases lay between the germline ends. The germline V gene has CDR1 LNHDA and CDR2 SQIVND (reference sequence). This CDR3 is 15 amino acids long. This clonotype was seen repeatedly, ten times or more. Libraries of bulk TCR were made by previously described methods (with listed TCR primers). TCRdb passed the PCR reads through MiXCR, listing each CDR3 protein once. The sample holds hundreds of thousands of distinct CDR3 sequences, around 25% seen once.

V gene TRBV19 combines with J gene TRBJ2-3, with D hard to call. The origin of this receptor is a human donor in good health. Some libraries in this study had Jurkat cell RNA spiked in. The sample comprised naive CD8+ T cells from blood, with Jurkat cell RNA spiked in. Described subset: FACS-sorted CD8+CD4-CCR7+CD45RA+ naive T cells. CDR3 protein: CASTPIPPTTDTQYF. The CDR3 bases are TGTGCCAGCACCCCTATACCTCCTACCACAGATACGCAGTATTTT.